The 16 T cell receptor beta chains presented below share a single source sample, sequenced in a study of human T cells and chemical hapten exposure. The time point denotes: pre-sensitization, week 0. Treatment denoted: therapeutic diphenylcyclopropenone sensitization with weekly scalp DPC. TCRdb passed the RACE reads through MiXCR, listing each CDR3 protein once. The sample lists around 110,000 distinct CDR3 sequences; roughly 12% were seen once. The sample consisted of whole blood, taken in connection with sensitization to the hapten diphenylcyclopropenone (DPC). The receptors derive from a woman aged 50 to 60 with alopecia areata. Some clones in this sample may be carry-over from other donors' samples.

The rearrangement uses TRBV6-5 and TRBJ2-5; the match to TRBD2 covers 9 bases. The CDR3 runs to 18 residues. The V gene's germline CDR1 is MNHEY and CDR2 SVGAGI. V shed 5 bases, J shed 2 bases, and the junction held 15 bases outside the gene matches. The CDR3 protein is CASSINEPAGGPQETQYF. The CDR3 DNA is TGTGCCAGCAGTATAAACGAGCCGGCGGGAGGGCCTCAAGAGACCCAGTACTTC.

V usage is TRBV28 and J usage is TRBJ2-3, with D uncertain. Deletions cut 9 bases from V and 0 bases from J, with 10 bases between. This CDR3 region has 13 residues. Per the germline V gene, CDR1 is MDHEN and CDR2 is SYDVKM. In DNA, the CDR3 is TGTGCCAGTCGGACGGCTAGCACAGATACGCAGTATTTT. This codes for CASRTASTDTQYF.

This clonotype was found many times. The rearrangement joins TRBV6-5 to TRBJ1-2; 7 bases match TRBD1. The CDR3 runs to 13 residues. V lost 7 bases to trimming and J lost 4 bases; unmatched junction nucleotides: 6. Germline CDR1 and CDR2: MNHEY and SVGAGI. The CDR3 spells CASKDRVGYGYTF. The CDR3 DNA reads TGTGCCAGCAAAGACAGGGTTGGCTATGGCTACACCTTC.

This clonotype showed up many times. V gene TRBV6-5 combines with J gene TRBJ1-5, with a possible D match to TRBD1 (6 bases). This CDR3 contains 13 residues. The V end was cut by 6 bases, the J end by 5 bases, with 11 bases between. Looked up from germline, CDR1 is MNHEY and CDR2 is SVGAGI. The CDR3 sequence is CASRTGQYQPQHF. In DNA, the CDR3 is TGTGCCAGCAGGACAGGACAATATCAGCCCCAGCATTTT.

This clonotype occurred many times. CDR3 sequence reads: CASSTGRGDQETQYF. The CDR3, as DNA: TGTGCCAGCAGCACAGGACGGGGAGACCAAGAGACCCAGTACTTC. This chain joins TRBV7-9 and TRBJ2-5, with D tentatively TRBD1 or TRBD2 (5 bases each). CDR1 and CDR2 (germline): SEHNR, FQNEAQ (reference sequence). V was clipped by 5 bases and J by 0 bases, with 13 bases between them. The CDR3 is 15 residues long.

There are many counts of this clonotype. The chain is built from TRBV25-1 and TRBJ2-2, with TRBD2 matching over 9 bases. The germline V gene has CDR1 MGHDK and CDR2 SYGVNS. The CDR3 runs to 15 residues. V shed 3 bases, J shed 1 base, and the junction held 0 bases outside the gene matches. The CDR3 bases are TGTGCCAGCAGTGATAGCGGGGGGAACACCGGGGAGCTGTTTTTT. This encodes CASSDSGGNTGELFF.

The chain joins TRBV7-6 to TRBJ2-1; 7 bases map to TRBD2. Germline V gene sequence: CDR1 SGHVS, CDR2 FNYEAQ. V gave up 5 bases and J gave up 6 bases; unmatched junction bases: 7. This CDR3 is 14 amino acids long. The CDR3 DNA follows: TGTGCCAGCAGCCTGGGAGCGGGAATCAATGAGCAGTTCTTC. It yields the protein CASSLGAGINEQFF.

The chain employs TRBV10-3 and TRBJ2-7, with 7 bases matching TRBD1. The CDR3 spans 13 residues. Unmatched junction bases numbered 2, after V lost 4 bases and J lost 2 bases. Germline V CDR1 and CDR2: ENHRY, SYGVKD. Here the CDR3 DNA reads TGTGCCATCAGTGGGCAGGGGGCCTACGAGCAGTACTTC. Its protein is CAISGQGAYEQYF.

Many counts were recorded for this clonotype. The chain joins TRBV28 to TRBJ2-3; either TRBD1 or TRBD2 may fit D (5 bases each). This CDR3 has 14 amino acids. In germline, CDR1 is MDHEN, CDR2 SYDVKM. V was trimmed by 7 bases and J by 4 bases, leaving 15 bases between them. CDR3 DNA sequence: TGTGCCAGCACCCAACTCCCGGGGCCAGATACGCAGTATTTT. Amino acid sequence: CASTQLPGPDTQYF.

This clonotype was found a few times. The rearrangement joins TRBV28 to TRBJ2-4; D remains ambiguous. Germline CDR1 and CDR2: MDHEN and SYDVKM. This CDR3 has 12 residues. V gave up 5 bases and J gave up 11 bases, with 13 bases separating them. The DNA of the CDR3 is TGTGCCAGCAGTCAAAGACAAGTTGTTCAGTACTTC. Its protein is CASSQRQVVQYF.

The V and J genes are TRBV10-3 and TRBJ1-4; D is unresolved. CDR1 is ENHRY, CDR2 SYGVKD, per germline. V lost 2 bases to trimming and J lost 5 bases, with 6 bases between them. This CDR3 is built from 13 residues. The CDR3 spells CAISELQNEKLFF. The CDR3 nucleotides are TGTGCCATCAGTGAGCTACAAAATGAAAAACTGTTTTTT.

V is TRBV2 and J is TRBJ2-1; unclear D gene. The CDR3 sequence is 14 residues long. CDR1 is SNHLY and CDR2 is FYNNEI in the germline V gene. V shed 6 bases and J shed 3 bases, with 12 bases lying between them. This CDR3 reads CASSPSVGYNEQFF. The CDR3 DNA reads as TGTGCCAGCAGCCCCTCAGTCGGCTACAATGAGCAGTTCTTC.

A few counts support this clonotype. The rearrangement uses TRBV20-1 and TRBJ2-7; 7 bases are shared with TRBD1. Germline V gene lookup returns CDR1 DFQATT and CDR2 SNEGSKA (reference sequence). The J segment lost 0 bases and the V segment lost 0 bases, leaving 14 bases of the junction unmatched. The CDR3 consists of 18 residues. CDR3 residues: CSARDPPLRRGFSYEQYF. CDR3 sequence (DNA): TGCAGTGCTAGAGATCCCCCCCTCCGCAGGGGGTTCTCCTACGAGCAGTACTTC.

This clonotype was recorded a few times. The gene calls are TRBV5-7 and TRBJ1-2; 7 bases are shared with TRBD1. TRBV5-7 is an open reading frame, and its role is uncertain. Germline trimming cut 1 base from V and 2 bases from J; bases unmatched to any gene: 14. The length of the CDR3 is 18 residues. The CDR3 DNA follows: TGTGCCAGCAGCTTGCCGGGACAGATAACTCCGCTCAACTATGGCTACACCTTC. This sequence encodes CASSLPGQITPLNYGYTF.

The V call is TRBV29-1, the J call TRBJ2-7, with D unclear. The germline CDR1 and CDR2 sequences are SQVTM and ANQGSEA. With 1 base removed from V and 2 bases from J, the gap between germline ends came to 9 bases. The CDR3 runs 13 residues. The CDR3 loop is CSVEGENTYEQYF. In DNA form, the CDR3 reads TGCAGCGTTGAAGGTGAGAATACCTACGAGCAGTACTTC.

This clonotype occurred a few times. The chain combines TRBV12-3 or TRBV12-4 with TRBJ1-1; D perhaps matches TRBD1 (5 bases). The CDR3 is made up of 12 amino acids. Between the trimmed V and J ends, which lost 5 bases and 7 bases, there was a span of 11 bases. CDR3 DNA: TGTGCCAGCAGTCCGCAGGGTATTGAAGCTTTCTTT. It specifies CASSPQGIEAFF.